This entry concerns a single TCR beta chain. The antigen remains unidentified. This sample was taken from a study of OX40 agonist ivuxolimab in advanced cancers. Study-wide background: Patients took ivuxolimab, an agonistic anti-OX40 (CD134) antibody. Study outcomes and limitations: Doses of 0.1 to 3.0 mg/kg were accompanied by clonal expansion of CD4+ and CD8+ blood T cells by week 6. Relative to CD4+, CD8+ T cells held more expanded clones on average. Compared with others, partial responders at 0.1-3.0 mg/kg displayed clonal expansion among the lowest.

Profiled with immunoSEQ multiplex PCR; TCRdb holds only in-frame clones, not every one. The sample contains approximately 41,000 clones, 89% of which appear only once. Germline CDR1 reads KGHSH; CDR2 reads LQKENI. CDR3 length: 15 residues. J was trimmed by 2 bases and V by 2 bases; bases with no gene match: 2. The V and J genes are TRBV18 and TRBJ2-1, with TRBD2 matching 8 bases. The receptor comes from an adult with an advanced solid tumor such as melanoma, head and neck, liver or kidney cancer. Sequenced material: CD4+ or CD8+ T cells sorted from blood, taken in a trial of the OX40 agonist ivuxolimab. In DNA form, the CDR3 reads TGTGCCAGCTCACCAGGGACTAGGGCCTACAATGAGCAGTTCTTC. Protein product: CASSPGTRAYNEQFF.